The rows below give T cell receptor beta chains drawn from one sample of a study of cytotoxic CD8 clonotypes in ibrutinib-treated CLL. The protocol was immunoSEQ multiplex PCR, while the TCRdb copy is restricted to in-frame clones and leaves out a portion. The table lists about 19,000 clones, 65% to 85% of them singletons. This material consisted of PBMCs, taken before ibrutinib treatment. All receptors derive from a human donor with chronic lymphocytic leukemia. The CDR3 runs from the conserved cysteine through the conserved F or W. The D gene is left open where the match is weak. Clone size is given for some rows only: seen once, a few or many times, or a class if the clone is expanded.

TRBJ1-5 | NA | NA | TRBV28 | TGTGCCAGCAGTGAACAGAGGAATCAGCCCCAGCATTTT | CASSEQRNQPQHF
TRBJ1-3 | NA | few | TRBV9 | TGTGCCAGCAGCCCCCAGGTTGGGACCAGGGGCCTTCGAAACACCATATATTTT | CASSPQVGTRGLRNTIYF
TRBJ2-5 | TRBD2 | NA | TRBV11-2 | TGTGCCAGCAGCCGGACTAGCGGGGGGGCCGGGGGCGAGACCCAGTACTTC | CASSRTSGGAGGETQYF
TRBJ1-6 | NA | NA | TRBV7-9 | TGTGCCACCCAGCCCCAGGCACCCCTCCACTTT | CATQPQAPLHF
TRBJ1-1 | TRBD1 | once | TRBV2 | TGTGCCAGCAGAAGGACAGGCAAGAACACTGAAGCTTTCTTT | CASRRTGKNTEAFF
TRBJ2-3 | NA | NA | TRBV7-9 | TGTGCCAGCAGCTTAGTGGCAGGGGGGACAGATACGCAGTATTTT | CASSLVAGGTDTQYF
TRBJ1-2 | TRBD1 | NA | TRBV19 | TGTGCCAGTTCCGGGACAGGGGGTCGGGGCTACACCTTC | CASSGTGGRGYTF
TRBJ2-7 | NA | NA | TRBV2 | TGTGCCAGCAGTGAATCCCAGGAAGGCTACGAGCAGTACTTC | CASSESQEGYEQYF
TRBJ1-5 | NA | NA | TRBV15 | TGTGCCACCAGCGAGTTTTTCCAGCCCCAGCATTTT | CATSEFFQPQHF
TRBJ1-2 | NA | NA | TRBV7-3 | TGTGCCAGCAGCCCGGGAAATAACTATGGCTACACCTTC | CASSPGNNYGYTF
TRBJ2-3 | TRBD2 | NA | TRBV14 | TGTGCCAGCAGCCAAGGCCGGTCTAGCGGGGGTGATACGCAGTATTTT | CASSQGRSSGGDTQYF
TRBJ1-2 | TRBD1 | NA | TRBV2 | TGTGCCAGCGGAGGACGACAGGGCGGCGGCTACACCTTC | CASGGRQGGGYTF
TRBJ2-7 | NA | NA | TRBV30 | TGTGCCACAAACAGTGCCTACGAGCAGTACTTC | CATNSAYEQYF
TRBJ2-1 | TRBD2 | NA | TRBV19 | TGTGCCAGTAGAATGACTAGCGGGGGGGTGGATGAGCAGTTCTTC | CASRMTSGGVDEQFF
TRBJ1-5 | NA | NA | TRBV5-8 | TGTGCCAGCAGCTTGTCTGGTTCCCTGGGGCCCCAGCATTTT | CASSLSGSLGPQHF
TRBJ1-2 | NA | NA | TRBV11-2 | TGTGCCAGCAGCCGCACCGGACCCCTGCAGGGGACCTACACCTTC | CASSRTGPLQGTYTF
TRBJ1-6 | NA | NA | TRBV12-5 | TGTGCTAGTGGTTTGATGGGGTCGGCACCCCTCCACTTT | CASGLMGSAPLHF
TRBJ2-5 | TRBD2 | NA | TRBV13 | TGTGCCAGCAGCCGGGGGGGACAAGAGACCCAGTACTTC | CASSRGGQETQYF
TRBJ1-4 | TRBD1 | NA | TRBV18 | TGTGCCAGCTCACCGAACAGGGGCACTAATGAAAAACTGTTTTTT | CASSPNRGTNEKLFF
TRBJ2-3 | TRBD2 | NA | TRBV11-3 | TGTGCCAGCAGCCATTCTAGCGGGGGCAGAGGGGATACGCAGTATTTT | CASSHSSGGRGDTQYF
TRBJ2-2 | TRBD1 | NA | TRBV10-1 | TGCGCCAGCCGCAGGGGGCAAACCGGGGAGCTGTTTTTT | CASRRGQTGELFF
TRBJ2-7 | NA | NA | TRBV25-1 | TGTGCCAGCAGTGAAAACCAGGTAGGAGAGCAGTACTTC | CASSENQVGEQYF
TRBJ1-2 | TRBD1 | NA | TRBV7-9 | TGTGCCAGCAGCAGAGACGGGACAGGGGGCGGCTATGGCTACACCTTC | CASSRDGTGGGYGYTF
TRBJ1-2 | TRBD1 | few | TRBV5-6 | TGTGCCAGCAGCTTGGGCAGGGGGGACTATGGCTACACCTTC | CASSLGRGDYGYTF
TRBJ1-2 | NA | NA | TRBV19 | TGTGCCAGTAGTAACCAAGAGGGCTATGGCTACACCTTC | CASSNQEGYGYTF
TRBJ1-1 | NA | once | TRBV30 | TGTGCCTGGAGACCCGGGTCAGGCACTGAAGCTTTCTTT | CAWRPGSGTEAFF
TRBJ1-4 | NA | NA | TRBV6-5 | TGTGCCAGCAGTGCAGGGGTGGATAATGAAAAACTGTTTTTT | CASSAGVDNEKLFF
TRBJ2-1 | NA | NA | TRBV10-3 | TGTGCCATCAGTGTAGAAATCGAGCAGTTCTTC | CAISVEIEQFF
TRBJ2-5 | TRBD1 | NA | TRBV7-9 | TGTGCCAGCAGCCGACAACAGGGGGCGCCTTGGGAGACCCAGTACTTC | CASSRQQGAPWETQYF
TRBJ2-3 | TRBD2 | NA | TRBV11-2 | TGTGCCAGCAGCTTACTAGCGGGGTACACAGATACGCAGTATTTT | CASSLLAGYTDTQYF
TRBJ1-1 | TRBD1 | once | TRBV6-5 | TGTGCCAGCAGTTACGACAGGGTTGACACTGAAGCTTTCTTT | CASSYDRVDTEAFF
TRBJ2-5 | TRBD2 | few | TRBV5-1 | TGCGCCAGCAACCCGAATAGCGGGGGTGGGGAGACCCAGTACTTC | CASNPNSGGGETQYF
TRBJ1-2 | NA | NA | TRBV6-6 | TGTGCCAGCAGTTGGGACCGGGCACGGGGCTACACCTTC | CASSWDRARGYTF
TRBJ2-7 | TRBD1 | NA | TRBV5-1 | TGCGCCAGCAGCGCCGGGACAGGAGGGGGCGAGCAGTACTTC | CASSAGTGGGEQYF
TRBJ2-7 | TRBD2 | NA | TRBV5-1 | TGCGCCAGCAGCTCGATAATTACTAGCGGGGCTCCCCACGAGCAGTACTTC | CASSSIITSGAPHEQYF
TRBJ1-1 | NA | few | TRBV7-8 | TGTGCCAGCAGCTTAGGGGACACCTCAGCTTTCTTT | CASSLGDTSAFF
TRBJ1-1 | NA | few | TRBV18 | TGTGCCAGCTCACTTTGGACAGACTCTGAAGCTTTCTTT | CASSLWTDSEAFF
TRBJ1-3 | NA | few | TRBV30 | TGTGCCTGCAGTCTTTCCTCTGGAAACACCATATATTTT | CACSLSSGNTIYF
TRBJ2-4 | NA | NA | TRBV20-1 | TGCAGTACCTCTCAGGGAAACATTCAGTACTTC | CSTSQGNIQYF
TRBJ2-1 | NA | NA | TRBV10-2 | TGCGCCCACAGGGAGGGCAGCGGGGACAATGAGCAGTTCTTC | CAHREGSGDNEQFF
TRBJ2-7 | TRBD1 | NA | TRBV7-8 | TGTGCCAGCAGCTTAGCGGGGACAGGGGGCCACGAGCAGTACTTC | CASSLAGTGGHEQYF
TRBJ2-2 | NA | NA | TRBV7-6 | TGTGCCAGCAGCCCCAGAGGCCTAGCGAACACCGGGGAGCTGTTTTTT | CASSPRGLANTGELFF
TRBJ2-5 | NA | NA | TRBV13 | TGTGCCAGCAGCTTAAGACAGGGAGGCGACGGGACCCAGTACTTC | CASSLRQGGDGTQYF
TRBJ2-3 | TRBD2 | NA | TRBV9 | TGTGCCAGCAGCGTAGTCGGGGGACTAGCGGGGGGCCGCACAGATACGCAGTATTTT | CASSVVGGLAGGRTDTQYF
TRBJ2-7 | NA | NA | TRBV10-1 | TGCGCCAGCAGTGAGGTGGTTCTTGGCGAGCAGTACTTC | CASSEVVLGEQYF
TRBJ2-3 | TRBD1 | NA | TRBV9 | TGTGCCAGCAGCGTCGGACAGGTGGGGGATACGCAGTATTTT | CASSVGQVGDTQYF
TRBJ2-7 | NA | NA | TRBV10-3 | TGTGCCATCAGTGAGGGAGCCTACGAGCAGTACTTC | CAISEGAYEQYF
TRBJ2-3 | NA | NA | TRBV5-1 | TGCGCCAGCAGCTTGGAAGGGGAGCAGTATTTT | CASSLEGEQYF
TRBJ1-4 | NA | NA | TRBV10-3 | TGTGCCATCAGTGAGTCGACAGCTCTAACTAATGAAAAACTGTTTTTT | CAISESTALTNEKLFF
TRBJ2-7 | TRBD1 | NA | TRBV30 | TGTGCCTGGAGTCCCTACAGACAGGGTGGTAACGAGCAGTACTTC | CAWSPYRQGGNEQYF
TRBJ1-2 | TRBD1 | few | TRBV5-1 | TGCGCCAGCAGCTTCGGACAGGCAGCTAACTATGGCTACACCTTC | CASSFGQAANYGYTF
TRBJ1-4 | NA | NA | TRBV14 | TGTGCCAGCAGCTATGGACAGACGGCAACTAATGAAAAACTGTTTTTT | CASSYGQTATNEKLFF
TRBJ1-3 | NA | NA | TRBV7-8 | TGTGCCAGCAGCTTAGCGAACTCTGGAAACACCATATATTTT | CASSLANSGNTIYF
TRBJ1-1 | NA | NA | TRBV6-5 | TGTGCCAGCAGTTCTGGGGGTGGCACTGAAGCTTTCTTT | CASSSGGGTEAFF
TRBJ2-7 | NA | NA | TRBV5-1 | TGCGCCAGCAGCTTGGTTCTCGGGTACGAGCAGTACTTC | CASSLVLGYEQYF
TRBJ1-2 | TRBD1 | NA | TRBV19 | TGTGCCAGTACCACCGGGACAGGGGGTTCTTACTATGGCTACACCTTC | CASTTGTGGSYYGYTF
TRBJ2-4 | NA | NA | TRBV21-1 | TGTGCCAGCAGCAAAGTCATAACCCAGCCCGCCAAAAACATTCAGTACTTC | CASSKVITQPAKNIQYF